These 7 T cell receptor beta chains were all obtained from the same sample, sequenced in a study of T-cell memory formation after mild COVID-19. TCRdb fed the 5' RACE reads into MiXCR, producing one record per CDR3 protein. The sample carries around 510,000 distinct CDR3 sequences, roughly a fifth recorded once. The sequencing input was PBMCs or a T cell subset sorted from them (not recorded which). Receptors originate from an adult woman who had mild COVID-19 (a few samples of this study predate the infection). Cell type and time point are not known.

This clonotype was seen a handful of times. The V gene is TRBV5-1, the J gene TRBJ2-7, with TRBD2 identical over 15 bases. Germline CDR1 SGHRS, CDR2 YFSETQ. The V gene end was trimmed by 4 bases and the J gene end by 0 bases; junction bases not matched to a gene: 8. The CDR3 is made up of 18 amino acids. The CDR3 reads CASSGGLAGGPRSYEQYF. DNA of the CDR3: TGCGCCAGCAGCGGGGGACTAGCGGGAGGCCCACGCTCCTACGAGCAGTACTTC.

This clonotype was picked up a small number of times. This chain links TRBV5-1 with TRBJ1-2; D gene unclear. Trimming shortened V by 2 bases and J by 1 base, and 9 bases separated the two germline ends. Germline V gene sequence: CDR1 SGHRS, CDR2 YFSETQ. The CDR3 is 14 residues long. CDR3 residues: CASSFAGLNYGYTF. CDR3 bases: TGCGCCAGCAGCTTTGCCGGGCTTAACTATGGCTACACCTTC. Full variable domain (rest looked up from reference TRBV5-1 and TRBJ1-2): KAGVTQTPRYLIKTRGQQVTLSCSPISGHRSVSWYQQTPGQGLQFLFEYFSETQRNKGNFPGRFSGRQFSNSRSEMNVSTLELGDSALYLCASSFAGLNYGYTFGSGTRLTVV.

The chain uses TRBV7-6 and TRBJ2-1; 8 positions match TRBD2. This CDR3 spans 16 amino acids. Germline lookup yields CDR1 SGHVS and CDR2 FNYEAQ. V was pared by 5 bases and J by 5 bases, with 11 bases of the junction left unmatched. CDR3 amino acids: CASSPIPGLADNEQFF. The DNA of the CDR3 is TGTGCCAGCAGCCCAATCCCAGGACTAGCTGACAATGAGCAGTTCTTC.

The chain joins TRBV19 to TRBJ2-1; the match to TRBD2 covers 10 bases. CDR3 length equals 14 residues. The V gene end was trimmed by 6 bases and the J gene end by 6 bases; junction bases not matched to a gene: 5. Germline V lookup: CDR1 LNHDA, CDR2 SQIVND (reference sequence). The CDR3 sequence: CASRGSGGINEQFF. CDR3 coding DNA: TGTGCCAGTAGGGGTAGCGGGGGGATCAATGAGCAGTTCTTC.

CDR3 DNA sequence: TGTGCCAGTAGCATTCGTACAGGGATCCAAGAGACCCAGTACTTC. It encodes CASSIRTGIQETQYF. The chain couples TRBV19 to TRBJ2-5; D might be TRBD1 (6 bases). CDR1 is LNHDA, CDR2 SQIVND, per germline (reference sequence). Trimming cost V 6 bases and J 1 base, with 15 bases left between them. The CDR3 totals 15 residues.

The chain is built from TRBV20-1 and TRBJ2-3; D ambiguous. CDR3 length equals 15 residues. Per the germline V gene, CDR1 is DFQATT and CDR2 is SNEGSKA (reference sequence). V was clipped by 6 bases and J by 0 bases, with 16 bases between them. The CDR3 DNA is TGCAGTGCGAACCGCTTGGTGGGGAGCACAGATACGCAGTATTTT. Its translation is CSANRLVGSTDTQYF.

The rearrangement links TRBV25-1 to TRBJ2-7; TRBD1 aligns across 9 bases. Germline V gene data show CDR1 as MGHDK and CDR2 as SYGVNS. V trimming: 8 bases; J trimming: 3 bases; junction bases outside the gene matches: 5. The CDR3 consists of 13 residues. The DNA for the CDR3 is TGTGCCAGCCTGGGACAGGGCCGCTACGAGCAGTACTTC. Translated, it gives CASLGQGRYEQYF.